The source of this TCR beta chain is a study of beta chain features in type 1 diabetes. Investigators reverse transcribed all isolated RNA, so they sequenced expressed TCRB transcripts. Regulatory, naive and central memory T cell samples averaged about 3.57 million reads. Sequencing used immunoSEQ multiplex PCR; TCRdb keeps in-frame clones, though not all of them. The repertoire holds about 330,000 clones, with about 11% as singletons. The CDR3 has 14 amino acids. V gave up 1 base and J gave up 5 bases; unmatched junction bases: 3. Germline loops: CDR1 GTSNPN, CDR2 SVGIG (reference sequence). This receptor was obtained from a woman in her twenties or thirties in good health. V gene TRBV30 combines with J gene TRBJ2-2; 8 nucleotides agree with TRBD2. The sequenced sample was naive CD4+ T cells from blood. CDR3 in amino acids: CAWSAGLGTGELFF. CDR3 nucleotide sequence: TGTGCCTGGAGTGCGGGACTAGGGACCGGGGAGCTGTTTTTT.